Ten or more counts support the clone carrying this T cell receptor beta chain. The sample comes from a study of blood T cell repertoires in COVID-19. The V and J ends lost 2 bases and 2 bases, in that order; junction bases with no gene match: 10. Germline CDR1 KGHDR, CDR2 SFDVKD. This CDR3 region has 17 residues. The assay was immunoSEQ multiplex PCR, and TCRdb's table has in-frame clones only and misses some. The sample has under 250,000 clones; about 86% are singletons. The source of this sequence is a man between 45 and 60 years old with active or convalescent COVID-19. This sequence joins TRBV24-1 and TRBJ2-7; 8 positions agree with TRBD1. What was sequenced was peripheral blood. The chain's CDR3 is CATSDSKGTGRTYEQYF. CDR3 nucleotide sequence: TGTGCCACCAGTGATTCTAAAGGGACAGGAAGAACCTACGAGCAGTACTTC.